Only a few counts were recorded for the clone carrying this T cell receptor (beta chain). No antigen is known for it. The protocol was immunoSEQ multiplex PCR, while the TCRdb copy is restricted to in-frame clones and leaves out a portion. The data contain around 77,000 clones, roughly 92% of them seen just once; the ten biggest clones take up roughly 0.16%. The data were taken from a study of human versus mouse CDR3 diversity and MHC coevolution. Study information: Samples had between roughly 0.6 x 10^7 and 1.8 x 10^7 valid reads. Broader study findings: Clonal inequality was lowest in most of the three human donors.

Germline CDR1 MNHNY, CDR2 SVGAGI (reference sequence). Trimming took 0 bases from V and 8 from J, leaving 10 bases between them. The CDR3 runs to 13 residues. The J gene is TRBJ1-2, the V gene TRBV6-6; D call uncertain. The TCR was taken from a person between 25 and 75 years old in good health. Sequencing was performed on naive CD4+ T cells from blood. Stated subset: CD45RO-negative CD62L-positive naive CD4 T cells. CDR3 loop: CASSYSRDSGYTF. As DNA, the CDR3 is TGTGCCAGCAGTTACTCGCGGGATTCGGGCTACACCTTC.